The 27 T cell receptor beta chains in this list originate from one sample, sequenced in a study of cytomegalovirus exposure and HLA in healthy donors. It was with 60 Vbeta and 13 Jbeta primers that the PCR ran. Profiling relied on immunoSEQ multiplex PCR, and the TCRdb table lists in-frame clones only, not all of them. Here the sample spans some 200,000 clones, 82% being singletons. What was sequenced was PBMCs. The receptors here all came from a boy aged 2 to 10 in good health and CMV-seronegative.

V is TRBV5-1 and J is TRBJ1-2, with 8 nucleotides matching TRBD1. Germline CDR1 reads SGHRS; CDR2 reads YFSETQ. The CDR3 loop spans 15 amino acids. J lost 4 bases, V lost 4 bases, and 9 bases had no gene match. The CDR3 nucleotides read TGCGCCAGCAGCACGGGACAGGATACGGCCTATGGCTACACCTTC. It translates to CASSTGQDTAYGYTF.

The V and J genes are TRBV15 and TRBJ2-5; D is undetermined. CDR1 is LNHNV, CDR2 YYDKDF, per germline (reference sequence). V gave up 3 bases and J gave up 2 bases, with 7 bases separating them. The CDR3 covers 13 residues. As DNA, the CDR3 is TGTGCCACCAGCAGGCAGGCTCAAGAGACCCAGTACTTC. Amino acids: CATSRQAQETQYF.

This chain joins TRBV5-1 and TRBJ2-7; D may be TRBD2 (5 bases). Trimming pared 0 bases from V and 0 bases from J, leaving 10 bases between. This CDR3 contains 15 residues. Germline V gene lookup returns CDR1 SGHRS and CDR2 YFSETQ. CDR3 protein: CASSLDRGSSYEQYF. The CDR3 bases are TGCGCCAGCAGCTTGGATCGAGGGAGCTCCTACGAGCAGTACTTC.

The V call is TRBV27, the J call TRBJ2-3; D is ambiguous. The V gene lost 6 bases and the J gene lost 4 bases, with 14 bases spanning the gap. Germline V gene data show CDR1 as MNHEY and CDR2 as SMNVEV (reference sequence). The CDR3 runs to 14 residues. As DNA, the CDR3 is TGTGCCAGCAGCCGAAGAGGCGAGGCAGATACGCAGTATTTT. Protein: CASSRRGEADTQYF.

This clone was found a few times. Other DNA sequences in this specimen translate into the identical CDR3. The J gene is TRBJ1-1, the V gene TRBV30; tentatively, D is TRBD1 (6 bases). CDR1 and CDR2 (germline): GTSNPN, SVGIG (reference sequence). Trimming pared 0 bases from V and 1 base from J, leaving 6 bases between. The CDR3 runs 13 residues. CDR3 nucleotides: TGTGCCTGGAGTGTACAGGGGAACACTGAAGCTTTCTTT. Protein: CAWSVQGNTEAFF.

This clone came up a few times. V and J are TRBV7-9 and TRBJ1-5, with a weak D call TRBD1 (5 bases). V was clipped by 5 bases and J by 0 bases, with 11 bases between them. Germline V gene data show CDR1 as SEHNR and CDR2 as FQNEAQ (reference sequence). The CDR3 has 15 residues. The CDR3 protein is CASSLGGFSNQPQHF. CDR3 in DNA: TGTGCCAGCAGCCTCGGGGGGTTTAGCAATCAGCCCCAGCATTTT. Full variable domain (outside the CDR3, taken from reference TRBV7-9 and TRBJ1-5): DTGVSQNPRHKITKRGQNVTFRCDPISEHNRLYWYRQTLGQGPEFLTYFQNEAQLEKSRLLSDRFSAERPKGSFSTLEIQRTEQGDSAMYLCASSLGGFSNQPQHFGDGTRLSIL.

This clone was seen once. The chain couples TRBV19 to TRBJ1-5, with 9 positions matching TRBD1. The CDR3 extends over 14 amino acids. V shed 6 bases, J shed 7 bases, and the junction held 7 bases outside the gene matches. The germline CDR1 and CDR2 sequences are LNHDA and SQIVND (reference sequence). The CDR3 sequence is CASRTGQGGQPQHF. The CDR3 DNA sequence: TGTGCCAGTAGGACGGGACAGGGTGGCCAGCCCCAGCATTTT.

This clone was seen more than once but under ten times. The chain couples TRBV7-2 to TRBJ1-4, with 7 bases fitting TRBD1. This CDR3 is 14 amino acids long. V lost 5 bases, J lost 6 bases, and 6 bases stayed unmatched. Looked up from germline, CDR1 is SGHTA and CDR2 is FQGNSA. The CDR3 sequence: CASSRTGEDEKLFF. As DNA, the CDR3 is TGTGCCAGCAGCCGCACAGGGGAGGATGAAAAACTGTTTTTT.

Concerning this clone: A read error may produce the germline difference seen at one junction end. This chain uses TRBV7-7 with TRBJ2-3, with D uncertain. Germline V lookup: CDR1 SSHAT, CDR2 FNYEAQ (reference sequence). This CDR3 comprises 13 residues. Here the CDR3 reads CASSPGRADTQYF. The CDR3 region has the DNA TGTGCTAGCAGCCCAGGTAGAGCAGATACGCAGTATTTT.

The chain couples TRBV6-6 to TRBJ1-2; D is ambiguous. The CDR3 spans 13 residues. Per the germline V gene, CDR1 is MNHNY and CDR2 is SVGAGI (reference sequence). The germline V and J ends were trimmed by 6 bases and 1 base, with 9 bases remaining between them. The CDR3 region is CASSSTYNYGYTF. CDR3 in DNA: TGTGCCAGCAGCTCAACTTATAACTATGGCTACACCTTC.

The chain couples TRBV27 to TRBJ2-7; no clear D gene. The length of the CDR3 is 15 residues. Germline values: CDR1 MNHEY, CDR2 SMNVEV (reference sequence). V gave up 5 bases and J gave up 2 bases, with 16 bases separating them. The CDR3 DNA reads TGTGCCAGCAGTATCACTCCCCCCGGAGCCTACGAGCAGTACTTC. Translation gives CASSITPPGAYEQYF.

The V and J genes are TRBV6-5 and TRBJ2-7; possibly TRBD1 for D (6 bases). With 4 bases removed from V and 2 bases from J, the gap between germline ends came to 15 bases. CDR1 and CDR2 from the germline V gene are MNHEY and SVGAGI. The CDR3 runs 15 residues. The CDR3 DNA is TGTGCCAGCAGTTCTCAGGGGCTCCTTACCTACGAGCAGTACTTC. Protein: CASSSQGLLTYEQYF.

The J gene is TRBJ1-1, the V gene TRBV19; 7 bases align to TRBD1. The V and J ends lost 10 bases and 0 bases, in that order; junction bases with no gene match: 5. CDR3 length: 13 amino acids. From germline, CDR1 is LNHDA and CDR2 SQIVND (reference sequence). CDR3 bases: TGTGCCACCCGGACAGGCATGAACACTGAAGCTTTCTTT. It is translated as CATRTGMNTEAFF.

The chain carries TRBV30 and TRBJ1-1, with 8 bases fitting TRBD1. The junction had 4 bases not matched to a gene; V was cut back by 5 bases and J by 2 bases. The germline V gene has CDR1 GTSNPN and CDR2 SVGIG (reference sequence). The CDR3 covers 13 residues. In DNA, the CDR3 is TGTGCCTGGGGAACAGGGGGTAACACTGAAGCTTTCTTT. Translated: CAWGTGGNTEAFF.

The chain couples TRBV7-2 to TRBJ2-3, with 8 bases that match TRBD2. The CDR3 totals 17 residues. Germline trimming cut 2 bases from V and 2 bases from J; bases unmatched to any gene: 9. Germline V gene lookup returns CDR1 SGHTA and CDR2 FQGNSA. CDR3 amino acids: CASSLRLAGGTTDTQYF. In DNA, the CDR3 is TGTGCCAGCAGCTTAAGGTTGGCGGGGGGTACCACAGATACGCAGTATTTT.

This sequence joins TRBV5-1 and TRBJ2-5, with 11 bases lining up with TRBD2. Germline values: CDR1 SGHRS, CDR2 YFSETQ. The CDR3 is 15 amino acids. After removal of 4 bases from V and 5 bases from J, the junction contained 7 bases not matched to a gene. As DNA, the CDR3 is TGCGCCAGCAGCGCTCTAGCGGGGGGAGGTGAGACCCAGTACTTC. This translates into CASSALAGGGETQYF.

This clone was counted only a few times. The chain's CDR3 is CASSFDRAPPYEQYF. CDR3 sequence (DNA): TGTGCCAGCAGCTTCGACAGGGCTCCCCCCTACGAGCAGTACTTC. The rearrangement uses TRBV11-1 and TRBJ2-7; 7 bases agree with TRBD1. The germline gives CDR1 SGHAT, CDR2 FQDESV (reference sequence). The CDR3 contains 15 residues. V lost 3 bases to trimming and J lost 2 bases; unmatched junction nucleotides: 7.

The chain couples TRBV5-4 to TRBJ2-2, with a weak D call TRBD2 (5 bases). This CDR3 region has 15 residues. Germline loops: CDR1 SGHNT, CDR2 YYREEE (reference sequence). V dropped 6 bases and J dropped 1 base, with 13 bases sitting between them. The CDR3 bases are TGTGCCAGCAAAAGCGAGGGTAGGAACACCGGGGAGCTGTTTTTT. Its translation is CASKSEGRNTGELFF.

This clone was observed a single time. The chain links TRBV7-9 to TRBJ2-2, with 8 bases fitting TRBD1. The CDR3 loop spans 14 amino acids. Germline loops: CDR1 SEHNR, CDR2 FQNEAQ (reference sequence). V lost 1 base and J lost 6; bases outside the gene matches: 1. CDR3 DNA sequence: TGTGCCAGCAGCTTAGGGACAGGGCCCGGGGAGCTGTTTTTT. Translated: CASSLGTGPGELFF.

The rearrangement links TRBV13 to TRBJ1-1; TRBD1 aligns across 8 bases. Germline CDR1 reads PRHDT; CDR2 reads FYEKMQ (reference sequence). J was trimmed by 1 base and V by 5 bases; bases with no gene match: 9. The CDR3 is made up of 16 amino acids. CDR3 sequence (DNA): TGTGCCAGCAGCCCTCAGGGGGCCCTAGGGAACACTGAAGCTTTCTTT. Amino acid sequence: CASSPQGALGNTEAFF.

The CDR3 loop is CASSSDRAERTQYF. For the CDR3, the DNA is TGTGCCAGTAGTTCCGACAGGGCCGAAAGGACCCAGTACTTC. The chain combines TRBV19 with TRBJ2-5; 7 bases are shared with TRBD1. The V gene's germline CDR1 is LNHDA and CDR2 SQIVND (reference sequence). With 5 bases clipped from V and 7 bases from J, the junction kept 10 bases outside the gene matches. This CDR3 region has 14 residues.

CDR3 protein: CASSPSQTGHNQPQHF. The CDR3 DNA sequence: TGTGCCAGCAGCCCCTCCCAGACAGGGCACAATCAGCCCCAGCATTTT. The V and J genes are TRBV7-9 and TRBJ1-5; 7 nucleotides align to TRBD1. CDR3 length: 16 residues. Trimming cost V 5 bases and J 3 bases; bases outside gene matches: 10. Germline V gives CDR1 SEHNR, CDR2 FQNEAQ (reference sequence).

The rearrangement links TRBV5-1 to TRBJ2-6; a possible D gene is TRBD2 (6 bases). There are 21 residues in the CDR3. Germline V CDR1 and CDR2: SGHRS, YFSETQ. V lost 4 bases and J 0 bases, leaving 26 bases between the germline ends. The CDR3 DNA reads TGCGCCAGCAGCCCAAGGCCCCGGGACTCAGCCTATAACTCTGGGGCCAACGTCCTGACTTTC. Translation gives CASSPRPRDSAYNSGANVLTF.

The chain recombines TRBV5-1 with TRBJ2-4; 12 bases map to TRBD1. Looked up from germline, CDR1 is SGHRS and CDR2 is YFSETQ. This CDR3 region has 17 residues. V dropped 0 bases and J dropped 8; count of bases not matched to a gene: 9. The CDR3 bases are TGCGCCAGCAGCTTGGTCGGGACAGGGGGCGCGATGGACATTCAGTACTTC. Translation gives CASSLVGTGGAMDIQYF.

V usage is TRBV7-9 and J usage is TRBJ2-5; D may be TRBD1 (6 bases). The CDR3 is 14 residues long. In germline, CDR1 is SEHNR, CDR2 FQNEAQ (reference sequence). V lost 1 base, J lost 2 bases, and 8 bases lay in between. The CDR3 loop is CASSLVGQQETQYF. The CDR3 region has the DNA TGTGCCAGCAGCTTAGTAGGACAGCAAGAGACCCAGTACTTC.

A single count supports this clone. V gene TRBV18 combines with J gene TRBJ1-2; 7 positions match TRBD1. The CDR3 extends over 14 amino acids. Per germline, CDR1 KGHSH and CDR2 LQKENI. With V trimmed by 1 base and J by 3 bases, 2 bases remained unmatched. CDR3 bases: TGTGCCAGCTCACCACGCGACAGGGACTATGGCTACACCTTC. Protein product: CASSPRDRDYGYTF.

The genes are TRBV4-3 and TRBJ2-3; TRBD2 matches at 9 bases. Trimming at V came to 0 bases and at J to 10 bases, leaving 17 bases not matched to a gene. Germline CDR1 and CDR2: LGHNA and YSLEER. This CDR3 region has 18 residues. Here the CDR3 reads CASSQEWSLAGRGYAQYF. The CDR3, as DNA: TGCGCCAGCAGCCAAGAATGGTCGCTAGCGGGACGGGGATACGCGCAGTATTTT.